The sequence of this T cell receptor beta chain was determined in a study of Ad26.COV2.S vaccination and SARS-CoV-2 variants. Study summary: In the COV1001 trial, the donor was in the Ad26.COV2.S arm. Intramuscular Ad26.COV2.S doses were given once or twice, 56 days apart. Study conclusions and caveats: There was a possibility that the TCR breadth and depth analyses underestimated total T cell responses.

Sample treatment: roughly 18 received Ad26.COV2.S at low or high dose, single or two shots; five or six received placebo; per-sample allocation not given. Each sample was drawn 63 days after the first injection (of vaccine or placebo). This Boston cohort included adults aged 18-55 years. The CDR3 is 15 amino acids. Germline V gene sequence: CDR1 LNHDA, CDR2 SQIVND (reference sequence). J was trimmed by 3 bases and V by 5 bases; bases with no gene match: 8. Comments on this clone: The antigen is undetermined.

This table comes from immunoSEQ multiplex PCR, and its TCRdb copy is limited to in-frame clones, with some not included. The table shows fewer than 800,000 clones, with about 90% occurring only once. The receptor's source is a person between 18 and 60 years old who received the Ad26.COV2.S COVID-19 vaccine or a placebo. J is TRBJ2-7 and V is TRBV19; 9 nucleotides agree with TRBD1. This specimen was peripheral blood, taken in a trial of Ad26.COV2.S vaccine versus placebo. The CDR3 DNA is TGTGCCAGTAGTCATTGGGGACAGGGCGGCTACGAGCAGTACTTC. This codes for CASSHWGQGGYEQYF.